This is a list of T cell receptor beta chains from one sample in a study of graft-versus-host responses after intestinal transplantation. For these receptors, no antigen is known. Sequenced by immunoSEQ multiplex PCR; TCRdb stores in-frame clones only, minus some. Of about 120,000 clones in the sample, about nine tenths are singletons; the top ten hold more than 0.15%. The sample was unstimulated CD4+ T cells sorted from spleen or lymph node cells, taken before intestinal transplant. The receptors stem from a human donor who received an intestinal transplant. The CDR3 runs from the conserved cysteine through the conserved F or W. A D gene is named only where the DNA matches it firmly. Part of the rows lack a size; the others show once, few, many or a class for expanded clones.

j_call: TRBJ2-1
clone_size: once
d_call: TRBD2
cdr3_length: 16
v_call: TRBV27
cdr3_nt: TGTGCCAGCAGTTTGTTTGGTAGCGGGAGAGTTGATGAGCAGTTCTTC
cdr3_aa: CASSLFGSGRVDEQFF

j_call: TRBJ1-3
clone_size: few
d_call: NA
cdr3_length: 13
v_call: TRBV6-5
cdr3_nt: TGTGCCAGCAAAGACAGCTCTGGAAACACCATATATTTT
cdr3_aa: CASKDSSGNTIYF

j_call: TRBJ2-6
clone_size: NA
d_call: NA
cdr3_length: 16
v_call: TRBV5-8
cdr3_nt: TGTGCCAGCAGCTTGTACAGGGAGACTGGGGCCAACGTCCTGACTTTC
cdr3_aa: CASSLYRETGANVLTF

j_call: TRBJ2-1
clone_size: NA
d_call: NA
cdr3_length: 15
v_call: TRBV10-2
cdr3_nt: TGCGCCAGCAGTGAGTCGACAGGGAGGAGAGATGAGCAGTTCTTC
cdr3_aa: CASSESTGRRDEQFF

j_call: TRBJ2-3
clone_size: NA
d_call: NA
cdr3_length: 13
v_call: TRBV11-2
cdr3_nt: TGTGCCAGCAGCTTAGTAGCCACAGATACGCAGTATTTT
cdr3_aa: CASSLVATDTQYF

j_call: TRBJ2-7
clone_size: NA
d_call: NA
cdr3_length: 14
v_call: TRBV28
cdr3_nt: TGTGCCAGCAGTTTAGAGGGCCAGGTCTACGAGCAGTACTTC
cdr3_aa: CASSLEGQVYEQYF

j_call: TRBJ2-3
clone_size: once
d_call: TRBD2
cdr3_length: 19
v_call: TRBV10-3
cdr3_nt: TGTGCCATCAGTGACACCCCCCCCGGACTAGCGGGTAGCACAGATACGCAGTATTTT
cdr3_aa: CAISDTPPGLAGSTDTQYF

j_call: TRBJ2-2
clone_size: once
d_call: NA
cdr3_length: 12
v_call: TRBV10-3
cdr3_nt: TGTGCCATCAGTGAACGGGCCGGGGAGCTGTTTTTT
cdr3_aa: CAISERAGELFF

j_call: TRBJ2-7
clone_size: NA
d_call: NA
cdr3_length: 15
v_call: TRBV6-5
cdr3_nt: TGTGCCAGCAGTTACACTGGGACTTATCTCTACGAGCAGTACTTC
cdr3_aa: CASSYTGTYLYEQYF

j_call: TRBJ1-1
clone_size: NA
d_call: NA
cdr3_length: 13
v_call: TRBV7-9
cdr3_nt: TGTGCCAGCACTGTCCGGGGAGGGACTGAAGCTTTCTTT
cdr3_aa: CASTVRGGTEAFF

j_call: TRBJ1-1
clone_size: NA
d_call: NA
cdr3_length: 13
v_call: TRBV7-8
cdr3_nt: TGTGCCAGCAGCCCCGCGGAGGTTGGAAAAGCTTTCTTT
cdr3_aa: CASSPAEVGKAFF

j_call: TRBJ1-2
clone_size: NA
d_call: NA
cdr3_length: 15
v_call: TRBV4-1
cdr3_nt: TGCGCCAGCAGCCAAAAACGGGGGGCGAACTATGGCTACACCTTC
cdr3_aa: CASSQKRGANYGYTF

j_call: TRBJ2-7
clone_size: once
d_call: TRBD1
cdr3_length: 15
v_call: TRBV5-1
cdr3_nt: TGCGCCAGCAGCTTGGGGGGACAGGTGTCCTACGAGCAGTACTTC
cdr3_aa: CASSLGGQVSYEQYF

j_call: TRBJ2-5
clone_size: NA
d_call: TRBD1
cdr3_length: 14
v_call: TRBV7-3
cdr3_nt: TGTGCCAGCAGCTTAACTACAGGGGTTGGGACCCAGTACTTC
cdr3_aa: CASSLTTGVGTQYF

j_call: TRBJ2-5
clone_size: NA
d_call: TRBD2
cdr3_length: 17
v_call: TRBV5-1
cdr3_nt: TGCGCCAGCAGCACGGGACTAGCGGGAGTCGTCCAAGAGACCCAGTACTTC
cdr3_aa: CASSTGLAGVVQETQYF

j_call: TRBJ2-7
clone_size: NA
d_call: TRBD1
cdr3_length: 14
v_call: TRBV5-4
cdr3_nt: TGTGCCAGCAGCTTGGGTCCAGGGGGCTACGAGCAGTACTTC
cdr3_aa: CASSLGPGGYEQYF

j_call: TRBJ1-1
clone_size: once
d_call: NA
cdr3_length: 15
v_call: TRBV18
cdr3_nt: TGTGCCAGCTCATTTCTAGGTAACATGAACACTGAAGCTTTCTTT
cdr3_aa: CASSFLGNMNTEAFF

j_call: TRBJ2-2
clone_size: NA
d_call: TRBD2
cdr3_length: 15
v_call: TRBV6-5
cdr3_nt: TGTGCCAGCAGTTATAGCGGGAGAAGTACCGGGGAGCTGTTTTTT
cdr3_aa: CASSYSGRSTGELFF

j_call: TRBJ2-3
clone_size: NA
d_call: TRBD1
cdr3_length: 15
v_call: TRBV30
cdr3_nt: TGTGCCTGGAGTTATGACAGGGGAAGCACAGATACGCAGTATTTT
cdr3_aa: CAWSYDRGSTDTQYF

j_call: TRBJ1-4
clone_size: NA
d_call: NA
cdr3_length: 14
v_call: TRBV4-1
cdr3_nt: TGCGCCAGCAGCCAAATGGGCCATCCTGAAAAACTGTTTTTT
cdr3_aa: CASSQMGHPEKLFF

j_call: TRBJ1-3
clone_size: NA
d_call: NA
cdr3_length: 16
v_call: TRBV5-1
cdr3_nt: TGCGCCAGCAGCTTGAGTGGAGGAAACTCTGGAAACACCATATATTTT
cdr3_aa: CASSLSGGNSGNTIYF

j_call: TRBJ1-1
clone_size: NA
d_call: NA
cdr3_length: 13
v_call: TRBV29-1
cdr3_nt: TGCAGCGTTGATGGCGGGATGAACACTGAAGCTTTCTTT
cdr3_aa: CSVDGGMNTEAFF

j_call: TRBJ2-7
clone_size: once
d_call: NA
cdr3_length: 10
v_call: TRBV2
cdr3_nt: TGTGCCAGCGCCCAGGGTAAACAGTACTTC
cdr3_aa: CASAQGKQYF

j_call: TRBJ2-3
clone_size: NA
d_call: NA
cdr3_length: 13
v_call: TRBV4-1
cdr3_nt: TGCGCCAGCAGCCAGGGAGGCTCAGATACGCAGTATTTT
cdr3_aa: CASSQGGSDTQYF

j_call: TRBJ2-2
clone_size: NA
d_call: TRBD2
cdr3_length: 16
v_call: TRBV10-3
cdr3_nt: TGTGCCATCAGTGACAGCGGGAGGAAAAACACCGGGGAGCTGTTTTTT
cdr3_aa: CAISDSGRKNTGELFF

j_call: TRBJ1-2
clone_size: NA
d_call: NA
cdr3_length: 13
v_call: TRBV28
cdr3_nt: TGTGCCAGCAGTTTAGGCGGGGTCTATGGCTACACCTTC
cdr3_aa: CASSLGGVYGYTF

j_call: TRBJ1-3
clone_size: once
d_call: TRBD1
cdr3_length: 15
v_call: TRBV2
cdr3_nt: TGTGCCAGCCTCCGGGACAGGGGCTCTGGAAACACCATATATTTT
cdr3_aa: CASLRDRGSGNTIYF

j_call: TRBJ1-1
clone_size: NA
d_call: TRBD1
cdr3_length: 16
v_call: TRBV15
cdr3_nt: TGTGCCACCAGCAGAGATCGGACAGGGAGGAGTACTGAAGCTTTCTTT
cdr3_aa: CATSRDRTGRSTEAFF

j_call: TRBJ2-7
clone_size: NA
d_call: NA
cdr3_length: 14
v_call: TRBV7-2
cdr3_nt: TGTGCCAGCAGCTTAGTCGGGACAATCCACGAGCAGTACTTC
cdr3_aa: CASSLVGTIHEQYF